This TCR beta chain was captured by sequencing in a study of T cell responses to AZD1222 COVID-19 vaccine (dated by TCRdb to the early 2020s). Describing the broader study: A total of just over 230 trial participants underwent TCR sequencing, of whom approximately 200 had received two doses of AZD1222 and around 26 had received two doses of the MenACWY control vaccine. Trial participants were enrolled by age into 18-55, 56-69 and 70-plus year subgroups, with around 140, 26 and 57 TCR-sequenced participants respectively.

The CDR3 spans 15 residues, from the cysteine through the phenylalanine. Only the CDR3 DNA is retained, 45 bases long and in frame from the first base. Deletion took 0 bases off V and 0 bases off J, with a span of 6 bases between the germline ends. Taken from the germline V gene, the CDR1 and CDR2 loops are SGHRS and YFSETQ. The CDR3 regions of human TCRbeta chains were subjected to immunosequencing. Turning to the authors' computational methods: Repertoire TCRs were checked for matches against a reference library of SARS-CoV-2-specific TCRs that had been generated using the MIRA antigen-specificity platform. Breadth meant the fraction of unique TCRs that were SARS-CoV-2-associated, whereas depth meant the fraction of total T cells that were SARS-CoV-2-associated. Using the MIRA data, every spike-specific TCR was mapped to the spike region that the TCR reacted to and assigned to either a CD4 or a CD8 class. Log10-transformed breadth and depth values were compared by one-way ANOVA with Sidak's multiple comparisons tests. This is the immuneACCESS table as TCRdb keeps it, with only in-frame sequences that have V and J called. A part of the clones is gone; compared with another copy, unresolved V genes explain less than half, and the rest is unexplained. V, J and clone size reflect that table, while D and trimming were determined from the DNA. For this sample the table gives about 100,000 clones, of which 87% were detected only once. The leading ten clones occupy 4% to 5% of the sample.

The research as a whole found: The 56-69-year group was small, and its depth increase did not reach significance, likely because of low power. Epitopes outside the regions mutated in the B.1.351 and B.1.1.7 variants were reportedly recognized by nearly half of the unique spike-specific TCRs. Most participants were white British and females outnumbered males, and the authors suggested that clonal diversity may have been underestimated. Because no day 14 peak-response samples were available, the repertoires could be characterized only after the peak T cell response. The vaccine-associated CD4 TCRs covered the entire spike protein, and the dominant responses fell in regions 160-218 and 743-854. Conclusions about previously exposed vaccinees are limited because only six or seven AZD1222 recipients were SARS-CoV-2 seropositive at baseline. Spike-specific TCR breadth and depth rose significantly after two AZD1222 doses compared with day 0 and with MenACWY recipients.

The sample's time point, from its label and the paper: baseline before first vaccination. The treatment or condition tag for this specimen amounts to: meningococcal conjugate vaccine given as trial control. Vaccinee samples came from UK trials COV001 and COV002, including a single-blind randomized controlled phase 2/3 trial of AZD1222 (ChAdOx1 nCoV-19) in healthy adults. Trial participant PBMC samples were collected at day 0 and day 28 after the second dose for TCRbeta chain sequencing. This clone is a singleton in its sample. The clone's antigen remains unknown. Base qualities were left out, and no much larger clone turns up one base away.

This chain joins TRBV5-1 to TRBJ1-4; the D segment cannot be called with confidence. The sample in question was peripheral blood, obtained on day 0 of MenACWY control vaccination. This clonotype originated in an adult in good health. This receptor carries the CDR3 CASSLAAATNEKLFF. The nucleotide sequence reads TGCGCCAGCAGCTTGGCCGCTGCAACTAATGAAAAACTGTTTTTT.